The entry below describes one T cell receptor (beta chain). Its antigen is unidentified. Deletions cut 1 base from V and 0 bases from J, with 9 bases between. Germline lookup yields CDR1 KGHSH and CDR2 LQKENI. CDR3 size: 15 residues. The data belong to a study of OX40 agonist ivuxolimab in advanced cancers. Study-level points and caveats: CD4+ and CD8+ T cells in blood underwent clonal expansion by week 6 at 0.1 to 3.0 mg/kg.

TCRdb keeps only in-frame clones here, not all; method: immunoSEQ multiplex PCR. The top ten clones hold 0.32% of a sample with tens of thousands of clones, roughly 84% of them seen once. The rearrangement uses TRBV18 and TRBJ1-1; D is ambiguous. This specimen was CD4+ or CD8+ T cells sorted from blood, taken in a trial of the OX40 agonist ivuxolimab. The TCR originated in an adult with an advanced solid tumor such as melanoma, head and neck, liver or kidney cancer. Here the CDR3 reads CASSPQREMNTEAFF. The CDR3 DNA follows: TGTGCCAGCTCACCACAACGGGAGATGAACACTGAAGCTTTCTTT.